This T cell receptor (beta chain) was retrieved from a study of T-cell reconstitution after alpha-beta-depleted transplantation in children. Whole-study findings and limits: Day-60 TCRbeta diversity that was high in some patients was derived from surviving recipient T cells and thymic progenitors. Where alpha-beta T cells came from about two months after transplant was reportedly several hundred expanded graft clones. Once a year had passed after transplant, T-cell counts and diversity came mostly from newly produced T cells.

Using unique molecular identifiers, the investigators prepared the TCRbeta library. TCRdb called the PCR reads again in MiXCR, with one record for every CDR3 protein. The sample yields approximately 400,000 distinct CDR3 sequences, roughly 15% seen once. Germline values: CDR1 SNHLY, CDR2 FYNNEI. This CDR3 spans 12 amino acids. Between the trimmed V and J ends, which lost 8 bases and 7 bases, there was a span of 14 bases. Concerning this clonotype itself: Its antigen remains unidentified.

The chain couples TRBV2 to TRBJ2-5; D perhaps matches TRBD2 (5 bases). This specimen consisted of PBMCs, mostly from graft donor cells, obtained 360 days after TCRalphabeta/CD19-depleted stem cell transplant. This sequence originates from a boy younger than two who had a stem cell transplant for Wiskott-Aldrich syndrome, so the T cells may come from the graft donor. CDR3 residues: CASARIRGTQYF. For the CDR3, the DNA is TGTGCCAGCGCCCGGATTCGGGGGACCCAGTACTTC.